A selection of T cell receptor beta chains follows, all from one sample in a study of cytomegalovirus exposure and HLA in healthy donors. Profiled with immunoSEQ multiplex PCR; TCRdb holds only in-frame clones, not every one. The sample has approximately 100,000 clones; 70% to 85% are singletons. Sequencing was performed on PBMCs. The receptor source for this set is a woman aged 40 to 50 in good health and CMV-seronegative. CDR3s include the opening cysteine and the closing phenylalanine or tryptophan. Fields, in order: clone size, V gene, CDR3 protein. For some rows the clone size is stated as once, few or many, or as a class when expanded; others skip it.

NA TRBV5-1 CASSSTGAHKNTEAFF
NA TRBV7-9 CASSWGLAGIDTQYF
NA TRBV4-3 CASSQVWSPSTDTQYF
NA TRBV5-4 CASSSGTGVFTEAFF
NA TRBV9 CASSVAGLAKNIQYF
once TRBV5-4 CASSFTIQETQYF
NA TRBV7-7 CASSPSGRTYEQYF
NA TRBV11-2 CASSRTSGGVYEQYF
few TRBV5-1 CASSATASSYNEQFF
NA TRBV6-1 CASRPTANYGYTF
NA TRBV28 CASSPLRLGYGYTF
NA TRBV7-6 CASSLGPGNEQFF
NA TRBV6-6 CASSYGQLGSPAFF
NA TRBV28 CASSYPAGQGRQPQHF
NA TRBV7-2 CASSLFGGAVSYEQYF
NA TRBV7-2 CASSLSRNTQYF
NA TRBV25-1 CASSLAQGGVETQYF
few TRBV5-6 CASSLTPLLSGANVLTF
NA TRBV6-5 CASSYDSSPQETQYF
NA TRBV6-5 CASSLLDRGDGYTF
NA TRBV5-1 CASSIGLAARVSYNEQFF
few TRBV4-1 CASSRQPQQGAGNTIYF
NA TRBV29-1 CSVEPGGNQPQHF
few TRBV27 CASSLRVLGTGRSYGYTF
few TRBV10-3 CAIARGRDTEAFF
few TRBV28 CASSFPPPQYGYTF
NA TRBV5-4 CASSRGGGTTGNTIYF
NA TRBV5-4 CASSLGVESSYEQYF
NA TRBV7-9 CASSSRWRGKTYNEQFF
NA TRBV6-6 CASSYTGGTNTEAFF
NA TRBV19 CASSPPGGPLWGQPQHF
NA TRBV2 CASSRQGGAEAFF
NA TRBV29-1 CSVRSGTGGSGYTF
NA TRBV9 CASSGLQGREQFF
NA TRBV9 CASSTRLAGADTLYF
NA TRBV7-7 CASSEDGGNIQYF
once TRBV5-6 CASSLGRVVSPLHF
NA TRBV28 CASSPSYKLSYEQYF
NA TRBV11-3 CASSLHGSANTGELFF
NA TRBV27 CASSPRYQKTDTQYF
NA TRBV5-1 CASSLSSGTYNEQFF
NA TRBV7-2 CASSLGARQGNSPLHF
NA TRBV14 CASSPLRERGNEQFF
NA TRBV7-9 CASSVGLSTYEQYF
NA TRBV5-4 CASGPGPTGGYGYTF
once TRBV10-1 CASSGLAKGEQYF
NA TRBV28 CASKEFNQPQHF
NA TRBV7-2 CASSLVGTGATTNEKLFF
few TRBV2 CASSPGQGANTEAFF
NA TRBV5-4 CASSLEPHTDTQYF
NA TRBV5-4 CASSLAGTVLEKLFF
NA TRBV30 CAWGTSGRAADTQYF
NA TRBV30 CAWSVPGGTYNEQFF
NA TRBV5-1 CASSYRLANEGDEQFF
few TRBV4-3 CASSQDRSGLGNNEQFF